Below, 23 T cell receptor beta chains from the same sample are listed, as sequenced in a study of cytomegalovirus exposure and HLA in healthy donors. A multiplex PCR was run with 60 Vbeta primers and 13 Jbeta primers. Profiling relied on immunoSEQ multiplex PCR, and the TCRdb table lists in-frame clones only, not all of them. This sample carries some 120,000 clones, more than 65% of them seen once, and the ten largest clones take about 1.8%. The sample was PBMCs. These receptors were obtained from a man aged 18 to 30 in good health and CMV-seronegative.

V is TRBV6-1 and J is TRBJ2-3; 8 nucleotides match TRBD1. The CDR3 sequence is 15 residues long. Germline CDR1 MNHNS, CDR2 SASEGT. J gave up 0 bases and V 6 bases, and 5 bases lay outside the gene matches. This chain's CDR3 is CASRVGQASTDTQYF. The CDR3 DNA reads as TGTGCCAGCAGGGTGGGACAGGCTAGCACAGATACGCAGTATTTT.

This clone was picked up one time. The chain is built from TRBV19 and TRBJ2-7; 9 nucleotides agree with TRBD1. The CDR3 extends over 16 amino acids. J gave up 5 bases and V 4 bases, and 12 bases lay outside the gene matches. Germline V gives CDR1 LNHDA, CDR2 SQIVND (reference sequence). The CDR3, as DNA: TGTGCCAGTAGTAAGGGATCCGGGACAGGGATCGACGAGCAGTACTTC. Translation: CASSKGSGTGIDEQYF.

This clone was recorded only once. The chain employs TRBV9 and TRBJ2-7, with a possible D match to TRBD2 (5 bases). The CDR3 has 12 residues. With 3 bases removed from V and 5 bases from J, the gap between germline ends came to 9 bases. The germline V gene encodes CDR1 SGDLS and CDR2 YYNGEE. CDR3 protein: CASSAAGHEQYF. The CDR3 bases are TGTGCCAGCAGCGCCGCGGGCCACGAGCAGTACTTC.

V and J are TRBV9 and TRBJ2-3; 8 bases line up with TRBD2. The V gene end was trimmed by 0 bases and the J gene end by 1 base; junction bases not matched to a gene: 1. Germline CDR1 and CDR2: SGDLS and YYNGEE. The CDR3 loop spans 15 amino acids. CDR3 in DNA: TGTGCCAGCAGCGTAGTTAGCGGGGGCACAGATACGCAGTATTTT. Translation: CASSVVSGGTDTQYF.

The chain joins TRBV29-1 to TRBJ1-1; D is unclear. The V and J ends lost 6 bases and 0 bases respectively, with 8 bases between them. CDR1 and CDR2 (germline): SQVTM, ANQGSEA. This CDR3 comprises 12 residues. CDR3 loop: CSVGEMNTEAFF. CDR3 DNA: TGCAGCGTGGGAGAGATGAACACTGAAGCTTTCTTT.

The rearrangement links TRBV25-1 to TRBJ1-1; D might be TRBD1 (6 bases). Trimming took off 1 base at V and 10 bases at J, with 13 bases between the two ends. The germline V gene encodes CDR1 MGHDK and CDR2 SYGVNS. The CDR3 runs to 13 residues. DNA of the CDR3: TGTGCCAGCAGTGAATCAGGGGTCGGAGGAGCTTTCTTT. It is translated as CASSESGVGGAFF. Combining the CDR3 with reference TRBV25-1 and TRBJ1-1 gives the whole variable domain EADIYQTPRYLVIGTGKKITLECSQTMGHDKMYWYQQDPGMELHLIHYSYGVNSTEKGDLSSESTVSRIRTEHFPLTLESARPSHTSQYLCASSESGVGGAFFGQGTRLTVV.

The chain is built from TRBV29-1 and TRBJ2-5, with D possibly TRBD1 on 5 matching bases. The CDR3 totals 13 residues. Trimming stripped 6 bases from V and 1 base from J, with 12 bases between. Germline V gene sequence: CDR1 SQVTM, CDR2 ANQGSEA. The CDR3 DNA sequence: TGCAGCGTCGCAATGACAGCCCAAGAGACCCAGTACTTC. It translates to CSVAMTAQETQYF.

V is TRBV7-9 and J is TRBJ1-5; tentatively, D is TRBD1 (6 bases). CDR1 is SEHNR, CDR2 FQNEAQ, per germline (reference sequence). The length of the CDR3 is 15 residues. V gave up 5 bases and J gave up 1 base, with 12 bases separating them. CDR3: CASSHADRSNQPQHF. The CDR3 DNA follows: TGTGCCAGCAGCCACGCGGACAGAAGCAATCAGCCCCAGCATTTT.

This clone was seen more than once but under ten times. The rearrangement joins TRBV19 to TRBJ1-2; D gene ambiguous. The germline V and J ends were trimmed by 10 bases and 8 bases, with 20 bases remaining between them. Looked up from germline, CDR1 is LNHDA and CDR2 is SQIVND (reference sequence). This CDR3 spans 13 amino acids. The CDR3, as DNA: TGTGCCACTAGCGTGCAGGCCGGGGAGGGCTACACCTTC. Amino acids: CATSVQAGEGYTF.

V and J are TRBV19 and TRBJ1-5; maybe TRBD1 (6 bases). Looked up from germline, CDR1 is LNHDA and CDR2 is SQIVND (reference sequence). CDR3 length: 15 residues. V was pared by 3 bases and J by 4 bases, with 13 bases between. CDR3 loop: CASSIADSRNQPQHF. The CDR3, as DNA: TGTGCCAGTAGTATCGCGGACAGCCGAAATCAGCCCCAGCATTTT.

Only one count was recorded for this clone. This sequence joins TRBV5-4 and TRBJ1-1, with a tentative D call TRBD1 (6 bases). This CDR3 comprises 14 residues. Germline V gene sequence: CDR1 SGHNT, CDR2 YYREEE (reference sequence). Trimming took 2 bases from V and 0 from J, leaving 8 bases between them. The chain's CDR3 is CASSLGQMNTEAFF. CDR3 in DNA: TGTGCCAGCAGCTTAGGACAGATGAACACTGAAGCTTTCTTT.

V is TRBV6-1 and J is TRBJ1-6; 8 nucleotides line up with TRBD1. Germline V gene lookup returns CDR1 MNHNS and CDR2 SASEGT. This CDR3 spans 14 amino acids. The trim removed 6 bases at V and 7 bases at J, leaving 5 bases unmatched. This chain's CDR3 is CASSVRDRNSPLHF. In DNA, the CDR3 is TGTGCCAGCAGCGTCCGGGACAGGAATTCACCCCTCCACTTT.

This clone was counted only a few times. The CDR3 DNA sequence: TGTGCCAGCAGGGTCCGGGGTGATAGCAATCAGCCCCAGCATTTT. It specifies CASRVRGDSNQPQHF. The chain links TRBV6-6 to TRBJ1-5; D gene ambiguous. CDR1 is MNHNY, CDR2 SVGAGI, per germline (reference sequence). The CDR3 is made up of 15 amino acids. V dropped 6 bases and J dropped 0 bases, with 12 bases sitting between them.

J is TRBJ2-3 and V is TRBV12-5; maybe TRBD2 (6 bases). The CDR3 loop spans 14 amino acids. With 5 bases removed from V and 4 bases from J, the gap between germline ends came to 13 bases. CDR1 and CDR2 from the germline V gene are LGHNT and FRNRAP. In nucleotides, the CDR3 is TGTGCTAGTGGTAGCGGGTTAGGTCCAGATACGCAGTATTTT. Translation: CASGSGLGPDTQYF.

J is TRBJ2-1 and V is TRBV7-3; 10 nucleotides align to TRBD2. The CDR3 totals 14 residues. Germline CDR1 and CDR2: SGHTA and FQGTGA. Germline trimming cut 5 bases from V and 8 bases from J; bases unmatched to any gene: 6. In nucleotides, the CDR3 is TGTGCCAGCAGCCCCGGGCTAGCGGGGGATGAGCAGTTCTTC. This codes for CASSPGLAGDEQFF.

The rearrangement uses TRBV6-1 and TRBJ2-1, with TRBD2 matching over 7 bases. With 0 bases clipped from V and 9 bases from J, the junction kept 5 bases outside the gene matches. Germline lookup yields CDR1 MNHNS and CDR2 SASEGT. The CDR3 contains 14 residues. The chain's CDR3 is CASSEALRGVEQFF. The DNA for the CDR3 is TGTGCCAGCAGTGAAGCGCTTCGGGGGGTTGAGCAGTTCTTC.

The rearrangement links TRBV19 to TRBJ2-3; D perhaps matches TRBD2 (5 bases). CDR3 length: 15 residues. CDR1 and CDR2 (germline): LNHDA, SQIVND (reference sequence). Trimming stripped 5 bases from V and 2 bases from J, with 14 bases between. CDR3 region: CASSFRGDATDTQYF. The CDR3 region has the DNA TGTGCCAGTAGTTTCCGGGGAGACGCCACAGATACGCAGTATTTT.

This chain connects TRBV7-6 to TRBJ2-3; D is perhaps TRBD2 (6 bases). Germline CDR1 is SGHVS and CDR2 is FNYEAQ. V lost 4 bases and J lost 0, with 8 bases in between. This CDR3 contains 14 residues. The CDR3 nucleotides are TGTGCCAGCAGCTGGACTACTAGCACAGATACGCAGTATTTT. Its protein product is CASSWTTSTDTQYF.

Here the CDR3 DNA reads TGTGCCAGCAGTGAAGCTCAGGGGCCCCTAAGTTCACCCCTCCACTTT. Translated: CASSEAQGPLSSPLHF. The chain joins TRBV6-1 to TRBJ1-6, with a weak D call TRBD1 (6 bases). Germline CDR1 reads MNHNS; CDR2 reads SASEGT. The germline V and J ends were trimmed by 0 bases and 9 bases, with 15 bases remaining between them. The CDR3 runs 16 residues.

The chain recombines TRBV6-5 with TRBJ1-4; D is undetermined. Germline loops: CDR1 MNHEY, CDR2 SVGAGI. The CDR3 consists of 14 residues. The V gene lost 5 bases and the J gene lost 10 bases, with 17 bases spanning the gap. The CDR3 is CASSPHPYSGKLFF. CDR3 sequence (DNA): TGTGCCAGCAGTCCCCACCCCTATTCGGGAAAACTGTTTTTT.

The chain carries TRBV4-3 and TRBJ1-3; D gene ambiguous. V lost 0 bases to trimming and J lost 2 bases, with 14 bases between them. This CDR3 region has 17 residues. Germline V gives CDR1 LGHNA, CDR2 YSLEER. CDR3 region: CASSQEIKAGPGNTIYF. In DNA, the CDR3 is TGCGCCAGCAGCCAAGAAATTAAGGCAGGCCCTGGAAACACCATATATTTT.

The chain uses TRBV5-6 and TRBJ2-1; 11 bases map to TRBD2. The ends lost 0 bases at V and 3 bases at J; junction bases unmatched: 5. The CDR3 runs 17 residues. Germline CDR1 is SGHDT and CDR2 is YYEEEE. The DNA for the CDR3 is TGTGCCAGCAGCTTGGCTACTAGCGGGGGACTCTACAATGAGCAGTTCTTC. Encoded protein: CASSLATSGGLYNEQFF.

J is TRBJ2-1 and V is TRBV7-8, with 9 bases identical to TRBD2. With V trimmed by 5 bases and J by 7 bases, 9 bases remained unmatched. The germline CDR1 and CDR2 sequences are SGHVS and FQNEAQ. CDR3 length equals 15 residues. CDR3 loop: CASSHPAGGGNEQFF. The CDR3 nucleotides are TGTGCCAGCAGCCACCCAGCGGGGGGTGGGAATGAGCAGTTCTTC.